This T cell receptor (beta chain) appears in the sequencing data of a study of blood T cell repertoires in COVID-19. Libraries were prepared by immunoSEQ multiplex PCR; TCRdb keeps only in-frame clonotypes and omits some of them. The data contain around 150,000 clones, 76% of them singletons. There are 14 residues in the CDR3. Germline V gene sequence: CDR1 MNHEY, CDR2 SVGAGI. The V and J ends lost 7 bases and 2 bases, in that order; junction bases with no gene match: 7. The sample comprised peripheral blood. The chain uses TRBV6-5 and TRBJ2-5, with 7 bases that match TRBD1. The sequence was collected from a woman older than 75 with acute or convalescent COVID-19. CDR3 DNA: TGTGCCAGCAACCCGGGACAGTTACAAGAGACCCAGTACTTC. It encodes CASNPGQLQETQYF.